This T cell receptor (beta chain) derives from a study of blood T cell repertoires in COVID-19. Study background: From T cells, B-cell-depleted T cells, or PBMCs came the material, which was cDNA or gDNA.

Repertoires were generated with immunoSEQ multiplex PCR, while TCRdb's copy carries only in-frame clones and drops some. In the table there are around 300,000 clones, 80% to 95% of which are singletons. With 4 bases clipped from V and 2 bases from J, the junction kept 7 bases outside the gene matches. The CDR3 sequence is 15 residues long. Germline V gene sequence: CDR1 SGHRS, CDR2 YFSETQ. Enrollment of patients from Seattle took place during active infection, with longitudinal follow-up. The receptor's source is a woman in her 30s with COVID-19, enrolled during active disease. The sequenced sample was peripheral blood. The V call is TRBV5-1, the J call TRBJ2-3; TRBD2 matches 7 bases. Here the CDR3 DNA reads TGCGCCAGCAGCCCCTGGCTAGCGGCCACAGATACGCAGTATTTT. Its protein product is CASSPWLAATDTQYF.